Detailed here is one T cell receptor (beta chain). Via MiXCR, TCRdb re-called the 5' RACE reads, giving one row per CDR3 protein. The repertoire includes some 55,000 distinct CDR3 sequences, around 12% of them detected once, and 2.5% to 3.5% sits in the top ten. The J segment lost 7 bases and the V segment lost 5 bases, leaving 10 bases of the junction unmatched. CDR3 length: 15 residues. The entry originates in a study of early T cells in non-severe SARS-CoV-2 infection. Study context: Sequencing used unsorted whole-blood bulk RNA, so chains lack pairing.

Sample: whole blood. This receptor was obtained from an adult who was a healthcare worker with PCR-confirmed SARS-CoV-2 infection or an uninfected control (not recorded which). This sequence joins TRBV12-3 or TRBV12-4 and TRBJ1-1; 10 bases match TRBD1. The chain's CDR3 is CASSPLGQGVIEAFF. CDR3 sequence (DNA): TGTGCCAGCAGTCCGCTCGGACAGGGGGTTATTGAAGCTTTCTTT.